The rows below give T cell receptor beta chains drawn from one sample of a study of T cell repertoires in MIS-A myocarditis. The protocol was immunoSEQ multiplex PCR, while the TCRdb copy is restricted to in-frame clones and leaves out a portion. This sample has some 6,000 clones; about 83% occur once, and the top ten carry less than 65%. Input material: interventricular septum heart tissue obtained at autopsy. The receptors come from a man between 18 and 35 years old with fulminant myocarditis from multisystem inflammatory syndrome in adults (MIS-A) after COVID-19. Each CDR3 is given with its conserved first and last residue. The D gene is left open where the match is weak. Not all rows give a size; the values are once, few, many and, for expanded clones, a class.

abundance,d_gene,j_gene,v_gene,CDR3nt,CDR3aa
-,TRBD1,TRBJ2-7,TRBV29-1,TGCAGCGTGTACAGGGGTGGCGAGCAGTACTTC,CSVYRGGEQYF
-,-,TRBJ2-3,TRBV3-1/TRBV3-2,TGTGCCAGCAGCTACGCAGATACGCAGTATTTT,CASSYADTQYF
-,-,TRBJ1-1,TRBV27,TGTGCCAGCAGTTTATCCGGGGGTCTGAACACTGAAGCTTTCTTT,CASSLSGGLNTEAFF
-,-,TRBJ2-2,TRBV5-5,TGTGCCAGCAGTCCATCAGGGGCCACGAACACCGGGGAGCTGTTTTTT,CASSPSGATNTGELFF
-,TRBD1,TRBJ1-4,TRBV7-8,TGTGCCAGCAGCCGCCGGGACAGAAGTGAAAAACTGTTTTTT,CASSRRDRSEKLFF
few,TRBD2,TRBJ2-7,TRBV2,TGTGCCAGCAGCCCCGTCCGGGAGGCAATCTACGAGCAGTACTTC,CASSPVREAIYEQYF
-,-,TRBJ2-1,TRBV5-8,TGTGCCAGCAGCTCATACAATGAGCAGTTCTTC,CASSSYNEQFF
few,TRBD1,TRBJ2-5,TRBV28,TGTGCCAGCAGCAAGACAGGGTTGGAAGAGACCCAGTACTTC,CASSKTGLEETQYF
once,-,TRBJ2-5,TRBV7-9,TGTGCCAGCAGCCTAGCTAGGGCTAGTGGGAAGGAGACCCAGTACTTC,CASSLARASGKETQYF
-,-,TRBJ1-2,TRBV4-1,TGCGCCAGCAGCCCATCGACCGTAAACTATGGCTACACCTTC,CASSPSTVNYGYTF
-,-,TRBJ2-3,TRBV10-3,TGTGCCATCAGCGCTCCCAGAGGAACACGGATGGGGTTCAGGCCAGATACGCAGTATTTT,CAISAPRGTRMGFRPDTQYF
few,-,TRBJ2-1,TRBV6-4,TGTGCCAGCAGTGACTCGAGTGAGGGTGAGCAGTTCTTC,CASSDSSEGEQFF
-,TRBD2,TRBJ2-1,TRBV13,TGTGCCAGCAGCTCACCCGGGACTAGCGGGGGCAGCTCCTACAATGAGCAGTTCTTC,CASSSPGTSGGSSYNEQFF
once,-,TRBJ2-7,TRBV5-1,TGCGCCAGCAGCGAGTCTGGACGGAGTACGTCCGAGCAGTACTTC,CASSESGRSTSEQYF
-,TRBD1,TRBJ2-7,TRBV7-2,TGTGCCAGCAGCATACTAACAGGGGCGGCAAACGAGCAGTACTTC,CASSILTGAANEQYF
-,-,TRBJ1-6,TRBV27,TGTGCGGCGGGGGTAAGCCCCCAGAGCTCCTATAATTCACCCCTCCACTTT,CAAGVSPQSSYNSPLHF
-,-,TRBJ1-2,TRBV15,TGTGCCACCAGCATCCGACAGGAAGATAACTATGGCTACACCTTC,CATSIRQEDNYGYTF
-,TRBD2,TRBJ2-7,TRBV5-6,TGTGCCAGCAGCTTAAGCGGGAGGGCCCTGGTCCACGAGCAGTACTTC,CASSLSGRALVHEQYF
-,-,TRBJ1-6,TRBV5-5,TGTGCCAGCAGCTTGCCTGGTCCCCTCCACTTT,CASSLPGPLHF
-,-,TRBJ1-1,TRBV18,TGTGCCAGCTCACCAGACCAGTCTGAAGCTTTCTTT,CASSPDQSEAFF
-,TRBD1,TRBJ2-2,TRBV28,TGTGCCAGCAGCTCTGGGACAGGGGGGAACACCGGGGAGCTGTTTTTT,CASSSGTGGNTGELFF
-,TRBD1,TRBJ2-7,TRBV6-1,TGTGCCAGCAGTGACCGGGACAGGCTCTCCTACGAGCAGTACTTC,CASSDRDRLSYEQYF
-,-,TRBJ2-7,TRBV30,TGTGCCTGGAGTGTAACCGGGAGATCCTACGAGCAGTACTTC,CAWSVTGRSYEQYF
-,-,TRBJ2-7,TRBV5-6,TGTGCCAGCCCTGCAACTTCCTTTTACGAGCAGTACTTC,CASPATSFYEQYF
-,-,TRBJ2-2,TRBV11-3,TGTGCCAGCAATTATAGGGCCCGACCCTACACCGGGGAGCTGTTTTTT,CASNYRARPYTGELFF
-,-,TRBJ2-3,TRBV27,TGTGCCAGCAGCCCAGACACAGACACAGATACGCAGTATTTT,CASSPDTDTDTQYF
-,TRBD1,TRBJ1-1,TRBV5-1,TGCGCCAGCAGCTGGGGGACAGGGAGAATGAACACTGAAGCTTTCTTT,CASSWGTGRMNTEAFF
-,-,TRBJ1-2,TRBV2,TGTGCCAGCAGTGATCATTATGATGCCTACACCTTC,CASSDHYDAYTF
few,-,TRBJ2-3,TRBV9,TGTGCCAGCAGTGGGACCGGCACCGATACGCAGTATTTT,CASSGTGTDTQYF
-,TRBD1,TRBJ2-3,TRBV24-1,TGTGCCACCAGTGATGTGGGACAGCTGGGCACAGATACGCAGTATTTT,CATSDVGQLGTDTQYF
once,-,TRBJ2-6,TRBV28,TGTGCCAGCAGTTCCCCACGCCTTGGCGGTGGGGCCAACGTCCTGACTTTC,CASSSPRLGGGANVLTF
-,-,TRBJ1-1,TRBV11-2,TGTGCCAGCAGCCTGATGGGGGTGGCTGAAGCTTTCTTT,CASSLMGVAEAFF
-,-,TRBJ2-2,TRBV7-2,TGTGCCAGCAGCTTAAACCAGGGGGGGATGAGCGGGGAGCTGTTTTTT,CASSLNQGGMSGELFF
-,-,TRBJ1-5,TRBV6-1,TGTGCCAGCAGTGAAAATAGCCCCCATCAGCCCCAGCATTTT,CASSENSPHQPQHF
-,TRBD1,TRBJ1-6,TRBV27,TGTGCCAGCAGTAGGGACAGGGTACATAATTCACCCCTCCACTTT,CASSRDRVHNSPLHF
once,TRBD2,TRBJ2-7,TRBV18,TGTGCCAGCTCACCGAGCGGGGGGCCCTCCTACGAGCAGTACTTC,CASSPSGGPSYEQYF